This TCR beta chain was captured by sequencing in a study of Ad26.COV2.S vaccination and SARS-CoV-2 variants (dated by TCRdb to the early 2020s). Study-level background: Vaccine-arm donors were drawn from COV1001, a multicentre, randomized, double-blind, placebo-controlled phase I-IIa trial of Ad26.COV2.S in healthy adults. A total of around 32 samples were included in the TCR-sequenced set, comprising around 19 Ad26.COV2.S vaccine recipients, 5 placebo recipients and 8 SARS-CoV-2 convalescent individuals. Dosing of Ad26.COV2.S was intramuscular, at either 5x10^10 or 1x10^11 viral particles, delivered as one shot or as two shots spaced 56 days apart. Participants in the trial were split at random into five groups of five each, receiving low-dose or high-dose Ad26.COV2.S once or twice, or else placebo on both occasions. Investigators remained blinded to trial group allocation during experiments and outcome assessment. Sequencing of the TCRbeta repertoire served to evaluate the specificity and breadth of SARS-CoV-2-reactive T cell receptors following Ad26.COV2.S vaccination. Beyond this particular receptor, the publication reports: Spike-specific TCR breadth was higher in Ad26.COV2.S recipients than in placebo recipients (P = 0.0014). The authors noted that total T cell responses may have been underestimated by the TCR breadth and depth analyses. The study was not powered to compare responses between vaccine doses or regimens. Vaccine and placebo recipients had similar non-spike TCR breadth, a finding consistent with the vaccine containing only spike. After vaccination, substantial breadth of spike-specific CD8+ and CD4+ T cell responses was reported.

On this clone itself: Which antigen it targets is not known. No qualities accompany the bases; no much larger clone lies one base away.

TCRbeta CDR3 regions were sequenced with the immunoSEQ Assay. After extraction, genomic DNA underwent amplification by bias-controlled multiplex PCR, followed by high-throughput sequencing. The paper's processing steps were these. Collapsing and filtering of sequences were performed to quantify the absolute abundance of each unique TCRbeta CDR3 region. Usable DNA was measured by amplifying reference genes present in all nucleated cells, and TCRbeta template counts were normalized to that usable DNA to estimate T cell fraction. Repertoire TCRs were annotated as SARS-CoV-2-specific when V gene, CDR3 amino acid sequence and J gene were exactly matched to a known reactive TCR set. The reference SARS-CoV-2 TCR set came from MIRA and was filtered for enrichment in COVID-19-positive ImmuneCODE repertoires, removing public or cross-reactive TCRs. Using the MIRA antigens, annotated TCRs were further analysed by specific ORF or by position within an ORF. Breadth was defined as the number of annotated unique rearrangements divided by the total number of unique productive rearrangements, and depth was defined as the summed frequency of the annotated unique rearrangements. Two-sided Wilcoxon rank-sum tests were applied when comparing TCR breadth between groups. This is the immuneACCESS table as TCRdb keeps it, with only in-frame sequences that have V and J called. A part of the clones is gone; compared with another copy, unresolved V genes explain less than half, and the rest is unexplained. V and J calls and clone size are copied from that table; D and trimming were computed from the DNA. This sample gives about 350,000 clones in total; 65% to 90% of them show up just once. The ten largest clones capture about 10% of the sample.

This specimen's treatment or condition label, interpreted: approximately 18 received Ad26.COV2.S at low or high dose, single or two shots; 5 received placebo; per-sample allocation not given. Repertoires of vaccine and placebo recipients were sequenced from samples collected on day 63 after the first injection. In Cohort 1b, roughly 25 adults aged 18-55 years were enrolled at a single site in Boston, USA, between 29 July and 7 August 2020. Ad26.COV2.S consisted of a replication-incompetent adenovirus type 26 vector by which a prefusion-stabilized SARS-CoV-2 spike protein from the original Wuhan strain was expressed. From the cysteine up to the phenylalanine, the CDR3 has a length of 17 residues. CDR3 DNA is the only sequence kept; it has 51 bases, read in frame from the first base. V is pared back by 2 bases and J by 5 bases, with 22 bases lying between the germline termini. CDR1 and CDR2 were assigned from the germline V gene as SGHTA and FQGTGA.

Sequenced here: peripheral blood, sampled in a trial of Ad26.COV2.S vaccine versus placebo. The chain links TRBV7-3 with TRBJ2-7; a weak D assignment points to TRBD2 (5 bases agree). This clonotype was obtained from a person aged 18-65 years who received the Ad26.COV2.S COVID-19 vaccine or a placebo. The DNA reads TGTGCCAGCAGCTTATACCCCAGCGGCCTCTCCTCTGACGAGCAGTACTTC. It translates as CASSLYPSGLSSDEQYF. With the portions outside the CDR3 filled from the reference TRBV7-3 and TRBJ2-7 genes, the complete variable region becomes GAGVSQTPSNKVTEKGKYVELRCDPISGHTALYWYRQSLGQGPEFLIYFQGTGAADDSGLPNDRFFAVRPEGSVSTLKIQRTERGDSAVYLCASSLYPSGLSSDEQYFGPGTRLTVT.